This TCR beta chain was documented in a study of follicular helper T cells after annual influenza vaccination (dated by TCRdb to the late 2010s). Study-wide context: After each seasonal influenza vaccination, blood samples were collected on days 0, 7 and 28. Six subjects had multi-year samples: four covered two vaccination seasons and two covered three seasons. The 2015 samples were processed right after collection, while the 2013-2014 samples were cryopreserved. One week after vaccination, a second recruited cohort of 11 to 12 subjects (Table S1) displayed a similar ICOS+CD38+ cTfh response. To look at recall of cTfh clones, some subjects were tracked through successive annual vaccinations covering the 2013-2014, 2014-2015 and 2015-2016 seasons. What the research found in general, with its limitations: ICOS+CD38+ cTfh clonality correlated with the frequency of that population, and its change correlated with the change in circulating plasmablast frequency. Day 7 ICOS+CD38+ clones were most often found later in ICOS-CD38- cTfh, suggesting that subset may serve as a memory reservoir. A recurrent oligoclonal ICOS+CD38+ cTfh response containing tetramer and AIM influenza-specific clonotypes was recalled by successive annual vaccinations. Productive TCRB sequences were recovered from only about 8.5-22% of analyzed cells, so rare clonotypes could not be sampled. Undersampling of the much larger non-cTfh compartments could not be excluded when assessing influenza clone enrichment.

As to this clone: No antigen is known for it. No much larger clonotype is one base removed from it; base qualities were not supplied.

Adults were given seasonal inactivated influenza vaccine (Fluvarix), and sorted blood CD4 subsets were followed by TCRB sequencing before and after vaccination. Subjects were considered eligible if community-dwelling and if influenza vaccine had not been received in the prior 6 months. Subjects were excluded for influenza vaccine contraindications, substance abuse, HIV/AIDS, active malignancy, immunomodulatory medication, or active illness such as respiratory infection. Per time point, between roughly 35 and 110 mL of blood was sampled. PBMC were isolated using Ficoll-Paque PLUS or SepMate separation. CXCR5- memory CD4 T cells were sorted as a comparison non-Tfh subset. Before DNA extraction, cell subsets were sorted from PBMC on a BD FACS Aria. Library creation used the immunoSEQ multiplex PCR assay. Adaptive Biotechnologies handled the TCRB amplification, library preparation, sequencing and preliminary bioinformatics at Survey level resolution. The published analysis was carried out like this. In R, clonality was calculated as 1 minus the normalized Shannon entropy, and the Gini index was computed using the R package ineq. Overlap score was defined as the summed counts of shared sequences divided by the total counts of all sequences in both compared samples. The significance of shared clonotypes was tested with Fisher's exact test, assuming a theoretical repertoire of 10^7 TCRB sequences. TCRdb re-hosts the immuneACCESS table, in-frame sequences only. Its copies lack some clones; in the studies checked, an unresolved V gene accounts for under half of them, and the cause for the rest is not known. V and J calls and clone size are given by that table; D and trimming were obtained from the DNA. This sample comprises about 11,000 clones, roughly 82% of them detected only once. Of the sample, roughly 0.82% is held by the ten largest clones.

The junction carries 11 bases between V and J, which are trimmed by 4 bases and 0 bases respectively. The CDR3 goes from the cysteine to the phenylalanine over 15 residues. Only the CDR3 DNA stays, 45 bases, in frame from base 1. CDR1 and CDR2, per the germline V gene, are MNHEY and SVGAGI. The source was CXCR5- memory CD4+ T cells sorted from blood, collected 6 weeks after influenza vaccination. In light of the paper, this sample's cell subset or site label describes: CXCR5- memory CD4 T cells. The chain couples TRBV6-5 to TRBJ2-3; the D element might be TRBD1 or TRBD2, as each aligns at 5 bases. This clonotype originated in an adult who received the influenza vaccine. The DNA reads as follows: TGTGCCAGCAGTTCTCGGGACGGCAGCACAGATACGCAGTATTTT. The translation is CASSSRDGSTDTQYF.